A selection of T cell receptor beta chains follows, all from one sample in a study of control samples from healthy donors and cancer patients. The protocol was immunoSEQ multiplex PCR, while the TCRdb copy is restricted to in-frame clones and leaves out a portion. The sample includes about 73,000 clones, about 90% seen only once; the top ten take under 20%. Sequenced: PBMCs. The receptors were sampled from a man in his 60s with lung cancer. CDR3s include the opening cysteine and the closing phenylalanine or tryptophan. D genes are given only for firm matches. A clone size is listed for some rows: how often the clone was seen (once, few, many), or a class if it is expanded.

j_call | v_call | clone_size | d_call | cdr3_aa | cdr3_nt
TRBJ2-2 | TRBV7-3 | . | . | CASSGGLNPDLAGELFF | TGTGCCAGCAGCGGGGGGTTAAATCCTGACCTCGCCGGGGAGCTGTTTTTT
TRBJ1-2 | TRBV7-2 | . | . | CASSFPQAYGYTF | TGTGCCAGCAGCTTCCCCCAGGCCTATGGCTACACCTTC
TRBJ1-1 | TRBV7-9 | once | TRBD1 | CASSMTGTGEAFF | TGTGCCAGCAGCATGACTGGGACAGGGGAAGCTTTCTTT
TRBJ1-1 | TRBV29-1 | once | . | CSSGNAGPNTEAFF | TGCAGCTCGGGGAATGCAGGGCCGAACACTGAAGCTTTCTTT
TRBJ1-2 | TRBV6-1 | once | . | CASSEGQEINYGYTF | TGTGCCAGCAGTGAAGGGCAGGAAATCAACTATGGCTACACCTTC
TRBJ1-4 | TRBV18 | . | . | CASSRDSMNEKLFF | TGTGCCAGCTCACGAGATTCCATGAATGAAAAACTGTTTTTT
TRBJ2-5 | TRBV12-3/TRBV12-4 | . | . | CASSLTQETQYF | TGTGCCAGCAGCCTGACACAAGAGACCCAGTACTTC
TRBJ1-1 | TRBV7-9 | . | . | CASRTQGRTEAFF | TGTGCCAGCAGGACCCAGGGGAGGACTGAAGCTTTCTTT
TRBJ1-4 | TRBV2 | . | . | CASSEANNNEKLFF | TGTGCCAGCAGTGAGGCCAATAATAATGAAAAACTGTTTTTT
TRBJ1-2 | TRBV15 | . | TRBD1 | CATSRDQGAGGYTF | TGTGCCACCAGCAGAGATCAGGGGGCGGGTGGCTACACCTTC
TRBJ2-3 | TRBV5-4 | . | . | CASSLDRSTDTQYF | TGTGCCAGCAGCTTGGACAGGAGCACAGATACGCAGTATTTT
TRBJ1-6 | TRBV7-2 | . | . | CASSLVGGGNSPLHF | TGTGCCAGCAGCTTAGTAGGTGGGGGGAATTCACCCCTCCACTTT
TRBJ1-4 | TRBV5-6 | . | . | CASSYGMSGYKKLFF | TGTGCCAGCAGCTATGGGATGTCGGGTTACAAAAAACTGTTTTTT
TRBJ1-2 | TRBV6-5 | . | . | CASSYGGIGYTF | TGTGCCAGCAGTTATGGGGGAATCGGCTACACCTTC
TRBJ2-7 | TRBV6-2/TRBV6-3 | . | TRBD1 | CASSPLTGGSYEQYF | TGTGCCAGCAGTCCGTTGACAGGGGGTTCCTACGAGCAGTACTTC
TRBJ1-5 | TRBV30 | . | . | CAWSVDSNQPQHF | TGTGCCTGGAGTGTGGATAGCAATCAGCCCCAGCATTTT
TRBJ2-3 | TRBV5-1 | . | . | CASSPDTDTDTQYF | TGCGCCAGCAGCCCCGACACTGACACAGATACGCAGTATTTT
TRBJ1-1 | TRBV3-1/TRBV3-2 | . | . | CASSQRSQGTEAFF | TGTGCCAGCAGCCAGCGGTCACAGGGCACTGAAGCTTTCTTT
TRBJ2-3 | TRBV2 | . | TRBD2 | CASSEGPGAGGALGTDTQYF | TGTGCCAGCAGTGAAGGGCCGGGCGCGGGGGGGGCCTTGGGAACAGATACGCAGTATTTT
TRBJ2-2 | TRBV5-1 | . | . | CASSNGQLNTGELFF | TGCGCCAGCAGCAACGGACAGCTTAACACCGGGGAGCTGTTTTTT
TRBJ2-3 | TRBV5-6 | . | . | CASGESLGGAFPPWDTQYF | TGTGCCAGTGGCGAGAGTTTGGGGGGGGCCTTCCCCCCCTGGGATACGCAGTATTTT
TRBJ2-1 | TRBV9 | . | TRBD1 | CASSVIGQGAYNEQFF | TGTGCCAGCAGCGTAATTGGACAGGGTGCATACAATGAGCAGTTCTTC
TRBJ1-5 | TRBV7-2 | . | . | CASSWMGAVSNQPQHF | TGTGCCAGCAGTTGGATGGGCGCAGTTAGCAATCAGCCCCAGCATTTT
TRBJ2-7 | TRBV6-5 | . | . | CASSPMTGIGEQYF | TGTGCCAGCAGTCCGATGACCGGCATAGGCGAGCAGTACTTC
TRBJ2-1 | TRBV24-1 | once | TRBD1 | CATSDPGTGREDEQFF | TGTGCCACCAGTGATCCCGGGACAGGGCGCGAAGATGAGCAGTTCTTC
TRBJ1-3 | TRBV12-3/TRBV12-4 | . | . | CASSSGNTIYF | TGTGCCAGCAGTTCAGGAAACACCATATATTTT
TRBJ1-6 | TRBV7-6 | . | . | CASSLGAGGSPLHF | TGTGCCAGCAGCTTGGGCGCCGGGGGTTCACCCCTCCACTTT
TRBJ1-5 | TRBV10-2 | . | . | CASSSGRVNQPQHF | TGCGCCAGCAGTTCGGGCAGGGTTAATCAGCCCCAGCATTTT
TRBJ2-1 | TRBV5-4 | . | . | CASSLKGGYNEQFF | TGTGCCAGCAGCCTAAAGGGGGGATACAATGAGCAGTTCTTC
TRBJ2-5 | TRBV7-3 | . | . | CASSLGHLETQYF | TGTGCCAGCAGCTTGGGACATCTTGAGACCCAGTACTTC
TRBJ2-2 | TRBV7-3 | . | . | CASSPRTGTGELFF | TGTGCCAGCAGCCCCCGAACAGGAACCGGGGAGCTGTTTTTT
TRBJ1-2 | TRBV12-5 | . | . | CASGLLPNYGYTF | TGTGCTAGTGGTTTGCTTCCAAACTATGGCTACACCTTC
TRBJ2-5 | TRBV11-1 | . | TRBD1 | CASSLRDREFRETQYF | TGTGCCAGCAGCCTCCGGGACAGGGAGTTTCGAGAGACCCAGTACTTC
TRBJ2-2 | TRBV7-9 | . | . | CASSYDTGELFF | TGTGCCAGCAGCTATGACACCGGGGAGCTGTTTTTT
TRBJ1-2 | TRBV6-5 | . | . | CASSSLGQGAYGYTF | TGTGCCAGCAGCTCGCTCGGGCAGGGAGCCTATGGCTACACCTTC
TRBJ2-5 | TRBV7-2 | . | . | CASSPRLGVQETQYF | TGTGCCAGCAGCCCACGACTCGGAGTCCAAGAGACCCAGTACTTC
TRBJ1-6 | TRBV6-6 | . | . | CASSTHPPNSPLHF | TGTGCCAGCAGTACCCATCCACCAAATTCACCCCTCCACTTT
TRBJ2-5 | TRBV4-1 | . | . | CASSHGATNQETQYF | TGCGCCAGCAGCCACGGCGCAACAAACCAAGAGACCCAGTACTTC
TRBJ1-5 | TRBV10-2 | . | . | CASSESLGNQPQHF | TGCGCCAGCAGTGAGTCGCTGGGCAATCAGCCCCAGCATTTT
TRBJ2-3 | TRBV9 | . | TRBD2 | CASSVGGGTGTDTQYF | TGTGCCAGCAGCGTCGGGGGGGGCACGGGCACAGATACGCAGTATTTT
TRBJ2-2 | TRBV4-2 | . | TRBD1 | CASSQEATGGTGELFF | TGTGCCAGCAGCCAAGAGGCGACAGGGGGCACCGGGGAGCTGTTTTTT
TRBJ1-6 | TRBV4-1 | . | TRBD1 | CASSQDGTGNSPLHF | TGCGCCAGCAGCCAAGACGGGACAGGGAATTCACCCCTCCACTTT
TRBJ1-2 | TRBV4-1 | . | . | CASSLTRENPNYGYTF | TGCGCCAGCAGCCTAACTAGAGAGAATCCTAACTATGGCTACACCTTC
TRBJ1-1 | TRBV5-1 | once | TRBD1 | CASSWDRNTEAFF | TGCGCCAGCAGCTGGGACAGGAACACTGAAGCTTTCTTT
TRBJ1-3 | TRBV12-3/TRBV12-4 | . | . | CASCPFSGNTIYF | TGTGCCAGCTGCCCTTTCTCTGGAAACACCATATATTTT